This T cell receptor (beta chain) derives from a study of blood T cell repertoires in COVID-19. This table comes from immunoSEQ multiplex PCR, and its TCRdb copy is limited to in-frame clones, with some not included. The table lists some 370,000 clones, around 87% of them singletons, with about 9.4% in the top ten. J lost 2 bases, V lost 6 bases, and 14 bases had no gene match. CDR1 and CDR2 from the germline V gene are SNHLY and FYNNEI. The CDR3 is made up of 18 amino acids. Input material: peripheral blood. The V and J genes are TRBV2 and TRBJ2-2, with TRBD1 matching 8 bases. The receptor was isolated from a woman between 25 and 40 years old with COVID-19, enrolled during active disease. CDR3 nucleotide sequence: TGTGCCAGCAGCGTCCTACGGTGGACAGGGCTAAACACCGGGGAGCTGTTTTTT. As protein: CASSVLRWTGLNTGELFF. Full variable domain (remainder filled in from reference TRBV2 and TRBJ2-2): EPEVTQTPSHQVTQMGQEVILRCVPISNHLYFYWYRQILGQKVEFLVSFYNNEISEKSEIFDDQFSVERPDGSNFTLKIRSTKLEDSAMYFCASSVLRWTGLNTGELFFGEGSRLTVL.